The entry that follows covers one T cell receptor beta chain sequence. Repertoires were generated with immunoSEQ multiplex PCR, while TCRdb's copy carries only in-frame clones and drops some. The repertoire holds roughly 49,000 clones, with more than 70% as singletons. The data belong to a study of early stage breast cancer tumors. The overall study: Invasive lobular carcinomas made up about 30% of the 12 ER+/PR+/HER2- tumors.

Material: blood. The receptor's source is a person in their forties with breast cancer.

The CDR3 loop reads CASRRRTMNTEAFF. CDR3 nucleotides: TGTGCCAGCCGCCGGAGGACCATGAACACTGAAGCTTTCTTT. The chain uses TRBV2 and TRBJ1-1; D not certain. Germline-derived CDR1 and CDR2 are SNHLY and FYNNEI. Trimming removed 8 bases from V and 0 bases from J, with 13 bases in between. CDR3 length: 14 residues.